This TCR beta chain was observed in a study of response to subunit inactivated influenza vaccine. The CDR3 sequence is 13 residues long. The germline CDR1 and CDR2 sequences are DFQATT and SNEGSKA (reference sequence). Trimming shortened V by 2 bases and J by 2 bases, and 10 bases separated the two germline ends. As for this clonotype: As yet, its antigen is unknown.

TCRdb reanalysed the RT-PCR reads using MiXCR and keeps one entry per CDR3 protein. The top ten clones hold under 15% of a sample with 450,000 to 600,000 distinct CDR3 sequences, less than 7.5% of them seen once. Study observations and caveats: It was the authors' suggestion that each seasonal influenza vaccination recruits few new T cells.

Sequencing used PBMCs from blood, obtained around 2 years after vaccination. The clonotype originates from a man aged 50 to 75 who received an inactivated influenza vaccine. V and J are TRBV20-1 and TRBJ2-7; perhaps TRBD1 as D (6 bases). CDR3 in DNA: TGCAGTGCTAGACCGGACAGACCCTACGAGCAGTACTTC. Its protein is CSARPDRPYEQYF.